The rows below give T cell receptor beta chains drawn from one sample of a study of cytomegalovirus exposure and HLA in healthy donors. The assay was immunoSEQ multiplex PCR, and TCRdb's table has in-frame clones only and misses some. The sample shows about 170,000 clones, about 86% of them seen only once. The sequenced sample was PBMCs. The receptors were gathered from a woman aged 30 to 39 in good health and CMV-seronegative. Each CDR3 is given with its conserved first and last residue. The D gene is left open where the match is weak. Clone size is shown for a subset of rows, as once, few, many or a class of expanded clone.

V	J	D	size	DNA	CDR3
TRBV6-1	TRBJ2-1	TRBD1	few	TGTGCCAGCAGTGAATGGGACAGGGGGCAGGACAATGAGCAGTTCTTC	CASSEWDRGQDNEQFF
TRBV29-1	TRBJ1-1	-	-	TGCAGCGCTAGAACGAGAGGGTTGAACACTGAAGCTTTCTTT	CSARTRGLNTEAFF
TRBV9	TRBJ1-1	-	-	TGTGCCAGCAGCGTTGGGGGGGCGCTGAACACTGAAGCTTTCTTT	CASSVGGALNTEAFF
TRBV7-8	TRBJ2-1	TRBD2	few	TGTGCCAGCAGTTCCCTGGAGCGGGGTAGGGGCAATGAGCAGTTCTTC	CASSSLERGRGNEQFF
TRBV29-1	TRBJ1-2	-	few	TGCAGCGTTGAAGATTGGGAGGGCTCTGGCTACACCTTC	CSVEDWEGSGYTF
TRBV5-4	TRBJ1-1	-	-	TGTGCCAGCAGCTTGGACAGGGCAAGCGGAGCTTTCTTT	CASSLDRASGAFF
TRBV7-8	TRBJ1-1	TRBD1	-	TGTGCCAGCAGCTTGACGCCTACAGGGGGGGCTTTCTTT	CASSLTPTGGAFF
TRBV10-3	TRBJ1-2	-	-	TGTGCCATCACCGATATGGACAGCAACTATGGCTACACCTTC	CAITDMDSNYGYTF
TRBV6-1	TRBJ2-7	-	-	TGTGCCAGCAGACCGGGACTGGTCTACGAGCAGTACTTC	CASRPGLVYEQYF
TRBV27	TRBJ2-1	TRBD2	-	TGTGCCAGCACCCGCGGGGGAACCTACAATGAGCAGTTCTTC	CASTRGGTYNEQFF
TRBV19	TRBJ2-1	-	-	TGTGCCACCTCTTCGGGGTTTCGTGCTGAGCAGTTCTTC	CATSSGFRAEQFF
TRBV13	TRBJ2-7	TRBD1	-	TGTGCCAGCAGCTTAGAGGACAGGGACTCCTACGAGCAGTACTTC	CASSLEDRDSYEQYF
TRBV5-8	TRBJ1-2	-	-	TGTGCCAGCAGTCAAACCCTCTGGCAGGGCGAGTATGGCTACACCTTC	CASSQTLWQGEYGYTF
TRBV5-1	TRBJ2-2	TRBD2	-	TGCGCCAGCAGCTTGATCGGGGGGAGGTCCGGGGAGCTGTTTTTT	CASSLIGGRSGELFF
TRBV6-1	TRBJ1-6	-	-	TGTGCCAGCAGTGAGTCCCTCGGGTGGAGCAGGGACTATAATTCACCCCTCCACTTT	CASSESLGWSRDYNSPLHF
TRBV6-5	TRBJ1-2	-	once	TGTGCCAGCAGTTACCGGAGGGATCCATTAAACTATGGCTACACCTTC	CASSYRRDPLNYGYTF
TRBV25-1	TRBJ1-2	TRBD1	-	TGTGCCAGCAGACGTACCGGGACAGGGAGTGGCTACACCTTC	CASRRTGTGSGYTF
TRBV25-1	TRBJ2-5	-	once	TGTGCCAGCTCCCCGGTGGAGGGGTGGGGAGAGACCCAGTACTTC	CASSPVEGWGETQYF
TRBV7-9	TRBJ2-7	-	-	TGTGCCAGCAGCTTAGCGGGGGGGCCCGGAGAGCAGTACTTC	CASSLAGGPGEQYF
TRBV5-1	TRBJ2-1	TRBD1	-	TGCGCCAGCAGACGAACGGGACAGGGGTCGTATGAGCAGTTCTTC	CASRRTGQGSYEQFF
TRBV5-6	TRBJ2-6	TRBD2	-	TGTGCCAGCAGCTCCCTCCGGGGGGAAACTGGGGCCAACGTCCTGACTTTC	CASSSLRGETGANVLTF
TRBV5-4	TRBJ1-3	-	few	TGTGCCAGCAGCTTGAGTGGTGTCGGTGGAAACACCATATATTTT	CASSLSGVGGNTIYF
TRBV2	TRBJ2-1	TRBD1	-	TGTGCCAGCAGTGAAACAGGGGGCGAGCAGTTCTTC	CASSETGGEQFF
TRBV6-6	TRBJ2-7	-	few	TGTGCCAGCAGTCCTGTAGTTCGGGACGAGCAGTACTTC	CASSPVVRDEQYF
TRBV9	TRBJ2-2	-	once	TGTGCCAGCAGCCGTAGCAGGGGGGTTGACACCGGGGAGCTGTTTTTT	CASSRSRGVDTGELFF
TRBV10-1	TRBJ1-1	-	-	TGCGCCAGCAGTAAATTTGGACAGCCCGAAGCTTTCTTT	CASSKFGQPEAFF
TRBV2	TRBJ2-5	TRBD1	-	TGTGCCAGCAGACGGGACAGGGTCCAAGAGACCCAGTACTTC	CASRRDRVQETQYF
TRBV6-6	TRBJ1-1	-	-	TGTGCCAGCAGCCAAGTCGACAGGAATGGTGAAGCTTTCTTT	CASSQVDRNGEAFF
TRBV6-5	TRBJ1-2	TRBD1	-	TGTGCCAGCAGGACACAGGGGGCGCGTGGCTACACCTTC	CASRTQGARGYTF
TRBV5-1	TRBJ2-3	-	-	TGCGCCAGCAGCTTGGGTACTGGACACTCTACAGATACGCAGTATTTT	CASSLGTGHSTDTQYF
TRBV5-1	TRBJ1-5	TRBD1	-	TGCGCCAGCAGAGGGACAGGTAATAGCAATCAGCCCCAGCATTTT	CASRGTGNSNQPQHF
TRBV5-1	TRBJ2-7	TRBD2	-	TGCGCCAGCAGCTTCTCTAGCGGTTCCTACGAGCAGTACTTC	CASSFSSGSYEQYF
TRBV5-1	TRBJ1-1	-	-	TGCGCCAGCAGCCGCCCCGGTGTGGGGGGCACTGAAGCTTTCTTT	CASSRPGVGGTEAFF
TRBV7-7	TRBJ2-7	-	-	TGTGCTAGCAGCTTAGCCCTCTCCTACGAGCAGTACTTC	CASSLALSYEQYF
TRBV23-1	TRBJ2-2	TRBD1	-	TGCGCCAGCAGTCATCGAACTGGACAGGCCGGGGAGCTGTTTTTT	CASSHRTGQAGELFF
TRBV19	TRBJ1-5	-	-	TGTGCCAGTAGTAGCGACAGGAATCAGCCCCAGCATTTT	CASSSDRNQPQHF
TRBV4-1	TRBJ2-7	TRBD1	-	TGCGCCAGCAGCCAAGCCGGGACAGGGGATTACGAGCAGTACTTC	CASSQAGTGDYEQYF
TRBV6-6	TRBJ1-2	-	-	TGTGCCAGCAGTTACTCTCGGAGCTTCTATGGCTACACCTTC	CASSYSRSFYGYTF
TRBV4-3	TRBJ1-1	-	-	TGCGCCAGCAGCCAAGGACAGTACACTGAAGCTTTCTTT	CASSQGQYTEAFF
TRBV2	TRBJ1-1	-	-	TGTGCCAGCACGGTGGACACTGAAGCTTTCTTT	CASTVDTEAFF
TRBV7-9	TRBJ1-2	TRBD1	once	TGTGCCAGCAGCTTCTCGACAGGGGGATTTAACTATGGCTACACCTTC	CASSFSTGGFNYGYTF
TRBV2	TRBJ2-2	TRBD1	-	TGTGCCAGCAGAGATTCCGGGACAGAGACCGGGGAGCTGTTTTTT	CASRDSGTETGELFF
TRBV30	TRBJ2-7	TRBD1	once	TGTGCCTGGGAAAGGACAGGGTCTTCCTACGAGCAGTACTTC	CAWERTGSSYEQYF
TRBV15	TRBJ2-2	-	-	TGTGCCACCAGCAGATCCATTACCGCGCGGGGAGCGAACACCGGGGAGCTGTTTTTT	CATSRSITARGANTGELFF